This T cell receptor beta chain was identified in a study of CD8+CD57+ T cells in acquired aplastic anemia. Genomic DNA, serving as template, underwent TCR beta VDJ and CDR3 profiling. MiXCR, run by TCRdb on the reads, gives a single entry per CDR3 protein. Of about 180,000 distinct CDR3 sequences listed, 40% to 50% are singletons. Comment on this clonotype: The antigen remains undetermined.

CDR1 and CDR2 from the germline V gene are SNHLY and FYNNEI. V was trimmed by 4 bases and J by 5 bases, leaving 9 bases between them. This CDR3 region has 13 residues. Study results and limitations: Both patients and controls carried the same twenty-nine CD8+ CDR3 sequences.

This TCR came from a human donor in good health. This chain links TRBV2 with TRBJ2-1, with a weak D call TRBD2 (6 bases). Material for sequencing was sorted CD4+, CD8+, or CD8+CD57+ T cells (not recorded which) from PBMCs. The CDR3 nucleotides read TGTGCCAGCAGTGCGGGGGTTCACAATGAGCAGTTCTTC. Its protein product is CASSAGVHNEQFF.